The clone carrying this T cell receptor (beta chain) was counted many times. Its antigen is undetermined. CDR1 SGHAT and CDR2 FQNNGV come from the germline V gene. Trimming removed 3 bases at V and 2 bases at J, with 13 bases between. The CDR3 spans 15 residues. The sample comes from a study of CD8 T cells in ankylosing spondylitis. Study-level points and caveats: As reported, disease-linked clones showed significant enrichment in matched ankylosing spondylitis synovial fluid. Reactive arthritis synovial fluid and blood were previously reported to contain some motif variants. In ankylosing spondylitis blood, a motif of 7 to 9 highly homologous TCR beta variants appeared characteristic.

Quantitative 5'-RACE with molecular barcodes generated TCR beta libraries. One entry per CDR3 protein, called by TCRdb with MiXCR from the 5' RACE reads. This sample has fewer than 450,000 distinct CDR3 sequences; approximately 17% occur once, and the top ten carry just over 1%. Sample: blood, either unsorted or a sorted T cell fraction (not recorded which). The sequence derives from a male donor with ankylosing spondylitis. V gene TRBV11-2 combines with J gene TRBJ1-1, with D tentatively TRBD1 (6 bases). CDR3 in DNA: TGTGCCAGCAGCTTTTCGACAGGCCCCAACACTGAAGCTTTCTTT. Amino acid sequence: CASSFSTGPNTEAFF.